This T cell receptor beta chain came from a study of monozygotic twins with inflammatory bowel disease. TCRdb re-called the 5' RACE reads and gives one entry per CDR3 protein, without DNA. The sample totals around 210,000 distinct CDR3 sequences. The sequenced sample was blood. The source is a human donor with ulcerative colitis or Crohn's disease, or a healthy co-twin of an affected twin (not recorded which).

The CDR3 reads CASSSQPGTSGVYEQYF. The chain has TRBV7-9 and TRBJ2-7; TCRdb calls TRBD2, which cannot be checked without DNA. The CDR3 has 17 residues. Germline loops: CDR1 SEHNR, CDR2 FQNEAQ (reference sequence). Filled out from reference TRBV7-9 and TRBJ2-7, the complete variable domain reads DTGVSQNPRHKITKRGQNVTFRCDPISEHNRLYWYRQTLGQGPEFLTYFQNEAQLEKSRLLSDRFSAERPKGSFSTLEIQRTEQGDSAMYLCASSSQPGTSGVYEQYFGPGTRLTVT.